This TCR beta chain was retrieved from a study of T-cell reconstitution after alpha-beta-depleted transplantation in children. Preparing the TCRbeta library involved the use of unique molecular identifiers. One entry per CDR3 protein, called by TCRdb with MiXCR from the PCR reads. The sample yields 600,000 to 800,000 distinct CDR3 sequences, about an eighth seen once. This clonotype was observed many times. In germline, CDR1 is SGHKS, CDR2 YYEKEE (reference sequence). With V trimmed by 9 bases and J by 8 bases, 7 bases remained unmatched. The CDR3 is 13 amino acids. This sequence joins TRBV5-5 and TRBJ2-1; 11 nucleotides agree with TRBD2. The source material was PBMCs, sampled before TCRalphabeta/CD19-depleted stem cell transplant. The origin of this receptor is a girl aged 2-15 years with congenital amegakaryocytic thrombocytopenia, due to receive a stem cell transplant. The CDR3 DNA reads as TGTGCCACGACACTAGCGGGAGTCGATGAGCAGTTCTTC. It yields the protein CATTLAGVDEQFF.